The entry below describes one TCR beta chain. Its target is unknown. This sample is part of a study of T cell responses to AZD1222 COVID-19 vaccine. Findings of the study overall: Repertoire collection took place solely once the T cell response had peaked. Females made up more of the donors, who were largely white British, and clonal diversity may have come out too low. The reported proportion of spike-specific TCRs targeting unmutated variant regions was nearly half.

V was pared by 8 bases and J by 9 bases, with 19 bases between. The CDR3 covers 13 residues. Profiling relied on immunoSEQ multiplex PCR, and the TCRdb table lists in-frame clones only, not all of them. The sample shows some 170,000 clones, 94% of them seen only once. This sample comprised peripheral blood, obtained 28 days after the second AZD1222 dose. The source of this sequence is an adult who received the AZD1222 COVID-19 vaccine. The chain couples TRBV12-3 or TRBV12-4 to TRBJ1-2, with a tentative D call TRBD1 (5 bases). The CDR3 here is CASHPGTVGSYTF. CDR3 DNA: TGTGCCAGCCACCCCGGGACCGTGGGAAGCTACACCTTC.